This T cell receptor (beta chain) was sequenced in a study of T cells in Graves' hyperthyroidism and ophthalmopathy. Concerning this clonotype itself: Its antigen remains unidentified.

RNA transcripts served as the template for amplifying TCR beta CDR3 regions. A first-round RT-PCR of the TCR CDR3 used the HTBI primer set. TCRdb re-analysed the multiplex PCR reads in MiXCR, keeping a single row per CDR3 protein. This table has around 540,000 distinct CDR3 sequences, roughly 46% appearing once. Whole-study results and caveats: Most thyroid clonotypes with frequency above 0.001 were detected in blood. Ophthalmopathy was separated from stable hyperthyroidism by a 13 V-J model.

After removal of 5 bases from V and 7 bases from J, the junction contained 7 bases not matched to a gene. The CDR3 sequence is 15 residues long. Germline V gene lookup returns CDR1 SNHLY and CDR2 FYNNEI. The clonotype comes from a woman between 18 and 29 years old with Graves' hyperthyroidism. This chain uses TRBV2 with TRBJ1-4, with 10 bases lining up with TRBD1. Sequencing used peripheral blood or thyroid tissue (not recorded which). The CDR3 spells CASSSGQGVVEKLFF. The DNA of the CDR3 is TGTGCCAGCAGTTCCGGACAGGGGGTTGTTGAAAAACTGTTTTTT.